This TCR beta chain was captured in a study of T cells in Graves' hyperthyroidism and ophthalmopathy. Template material for amplifying TCR beta CDR3 regions consisted of RNA transcripts. First-round RT-PCR targeting the TCR CDR3 was performed with the HTBI primer set. MiXCR, applied by TCRdb to the multiplex PCR reads, yields one record per CDR3 protein. Seen here are some 300,000 distinct CDR3 sequences, approximately 14% observed once, and the top ten hold 7.9%. Ten or more counts support this clonotype. The CDR3 is 13 amino acids. The V end was cut by 10 bases, the J end by 7 bases, with 17 bases between.

This receptor was identified in a woman in her thirties or forties with Graves' hyperthyroidism. The genes are TRBV12-3 or TRBV12-4 and TRBJ1-5, with a tentative D call TRBD1 (5 bases). Sequencing was carried out using blood. CDR3 protein: CATSTGGEQPQHF. The DNA for the CDR3 is TGTGCCACCTCGACGGGGGGGGAACAGCCCCAGCATTTT.